The next 13 T cell receptor beta chains were all read from a single sample in a study of shared clonotypes between healthy human individuals. Produced via immunoSEQ multiplex PCR; TCRdb's table is partial and in-frame only. The data show 950,000 to 1,200,000 clones, 60% to 85% seen once. Sequences were obtained from memory CD4+ T cells from PBMCs. Subset here: CD45RA-negative fraction. These receptors came from a young man in good health. Some clones in this sample may be carry-over from other donors' samples.

V usage is TRBV28 and J usage is TRBJ2-2; no clear D. Trimming stripped 2 bases from V and 4 bases from J, with 11 bases between. CDR1 and CDR2 from the germline V gene are MDHEN and SYDVKM. This CDR3 has 15 residues. CDR3: CASSLSRSGTGELFF. The CDR3 nucleotides are TGTGCCAGCAGTTTAAGCCGGTCGGGCACCGGGGAGCTGTTTTTT.

CDR3 residues: CASSFSTFTNEQFF. The CDR3 nucleotides are TGTGCCAGCAGCTTTAGTACCTTCACCAATGAGCAGTTCTTC. This chain connects TRBV5-4 to TRBJ2-1; D is undetermined. The CDR3 has 14 residues. V lost 2 bases and J lost 6, with 12 bases in between. Germline assignment: CDR1 SGHNT and CDR2 YYREEE (reference sequence).

This clone was picked up many times. The chain combines TRBV6-5 with TRBJ1-1, with D uncertain. Germline V gene sequence: CDR1 MNHEY, CDR2 SVGAGI. This CDR3 has 13 amino acids. Trimming removed 7 bases at V and 1 base at J, with 10 bases between. CDR3 amino acids: CASTLGRNTEAFF. DNA of the CDR3: TGTGCCAGCACCCTTGGGAGGAACACTGAAGCTTTCTTT.

Concerning this clone itself: Additional DNA sequences in this sample encode the identical CDR3. The chain has TRBV9 and TRBJ1-1; 8 bases match TRBD1. J lost 4 bases, V lost 0 bases, and 5 bases had no gene match. In germline, CDR1 is SGDLS, CDR2 YYNGEE. This CDR3 is built from 15 residues. CDR3 in DNA: TGTGCCAGCAGCGTAGGACCCCAGGGGGCCACTGAAGCTTTCTTT. Protein sequence: CASSVGPQGATEAFF.

The chain has TRBV19 and TRBJ2-6, with D possibly matching TRBD2 (7 bases). The CDR3 totals 18 residues. The germline gives CDR1 LNHDA, CDR2 SQIVND (reference sequence). The germline V and J ends were trimmed by 4 bases and 0 bases, with 16 bases remaining between them. The CDR3 loop is CASSTQGRVASGANVLTF. DNA for the CDR3: TGTGCCAGTAGTACTCAGGGGAGGGTCGCCTCTGGGGCCAACGTCCTGACTTTC.

This clone was recorded a few times. The chain joins TRBV4-3 to TRBJ2-6; tentative D call: TRBD1 (5 bases). Germline CDR1 LGHNA, CDR2 YSLEER. CDR3 size: 17 residues. The ends were cut back, 0 bases at V and 0 bases at J, with 9 bases in the middle. CDR3 in DNA: TGCGCCAGCAGCCAAGATCGAAGGGGCTCTGGGGCCAACGTCCTGACTTTC. The encoded protein is CASSQDRRGSGANVLTF.

The V gene is TRBV5-1, the J gene TRBJ1-2; D perhaps matches TRBD1 (6 bases). V was shortened by 4 bases and J by 7 bases, with 14 bases between the two germline ends. Germline loops: CDR1 SGHRS, CDR2 YFSETQ. This CDR3 spans 13 amino acids. This CDR3 is CASSLDSTSGYTF. The CDR3, as DNA: TGCGCCAGCAGCCTGGACAGTACCAGTGGCTACACCTTC. Looking up the rest from reference TRBV5-1 and TRBJ1-2 gives the full variable domain: KAGVTQTPRYLIKTRGQQVTLSCSPISGHRSVSWYQQTPGQGLQFLFEYFSETQRNKGNFPGRFSGRQFSNSRSEMNVSTLELGDSALYLCASSLDSTSGYTFGSGTRLTVV.

The chain carries TRBV19 and TRBJ2-3, with D possibly TRBD1 on 6 matching bases. This CDR3 spans 15 amino acids. V was trimmed by 3 bases and J by 1 base, leaving 11 bases between them. Per germline, CDR1 LNHDA and CDR2 SQIVND (reference sequence). CDR3 nucleotide sequence: TGTGCCAGTAGTATTGGGGACATCGGCACAGATACGCAGTATTTT. Protein: CASSIGDIGTDTQYF.

The CDR3 reads CASSQIGWNEQFF. The CDR3 region has the DNA TGTGCCAGCAGCCAGATCGGCTGGAATGAGCAGTTCTTC. This sequence joins TRBV4-2 and TRBJ2-1; D unclear. Trimming left V 3 bases short and J 7 bases short, with 10 bases between. The CDR3 runs to 13 residues. The germline CDR1 and CDR2 sequences are LGHNA and YNFKEQ.

This chain joins TRBV28 and TRBJ1-3; no clear D gene. Germline values: CDR1 MDHEN, CDR2 SYDVKM. V was cut by 5 bases and J by 2 bases, with 10 bases left in between. The CDR3 totals 14 residues. CDR3 sequence: CASSAPQAGNTIYF. In nucleotides, the CDR3 is TGTGCCAGCAGTGCCCCTCAGGCTGGAAACACCATATATTTT. Combining the CDR3 with reference TRBV28 and TRBJ1-3 gives the whole variable domain DVKVTQSSRYLVKRTGEKVFLECVQDMDHENMFWYRQDPGLGLRLIYFSYDVKMKEKGDIPEGYSVSREKKERFSLILESASTNQTSMYLCASSAPQAGNTIYFGEGSWLTVV.

This rearrangement joins TRBV29-1 to TRBJ2-7; 10 nucleotides agree with TRBD1. The J call is in doubt because the DNA end fits TRBJ2-1 better. This CDR3 comprises 13 residues. The germline CDR1 and CDR2 sequences are SQVTM and ANQGSEA. The CDR3, as DNA: TGCAGCGTCGGGACAGGGGTGGTCAATGAGCAGTTCTTC. It encodes CSVGTGVVNEQFF.

The V call is TRBV29-1, the J call TRBJ1-5; the match to TRBD1 covers 7 bases. With V trimmed by 8 bases and J by 3 bases, 7 bases remained unmatched. CDR3 length equals 13 residues. Looked up from germline, CDR1 is SQVTM and CDR2 is ANQGSEA. CDR3 residues: CSCRQGYNQPQHF. In DNA, the CDR3 is TGCAGCTGTAGACAGGGCTACAATCAGCCCCAGCATTTT.

In this sample, this clone turned up once. CDR3 bases: TGTGCCAGCAAAGGGAGGCAGGGCTTTAACGAGCAGTACTTC. This encodes CASKGRQGFNEQYF. The rearrangement links TRBV21-1 to TRBJ2-7; the table's D gene call, TRBD2, was not cross checked with the DNA. TRBV21-1 is an annotated pseudogene. The CDR3 covers 14 residues.